The 18 T cell receptor beta chains listed next were all sequenced from one sample in a study of blood T cell repertoires in COVID-19. Clones were read by immunoSEQ multiplex PCR, and TCRdb kept only the in-frame ones, dropping some. The table has 140,000 to 150,000 clones, roughly 86% seen once. Input material: peripheral blood. Receptors were obtained from a human donor with acute or convalescent COVID-19. The donor label of this sample is uncertain.

This clone was seen a few times. The V call is TRBV7-2, the J call TRBJ2-3; D remains unclear. Trimming stripped 1 base from V and 4 bases from J, with 6 bases between. Germline CDR1 SGHTA, CDR2 FQGNSA. The CDR3 consists of 13 residues. The CDR3 spells CASSLVAADTQYF. The DNA for the CDR3 is TGTGCCAGCAGCTTAGTGGCGGCAGATACGCAGTATTTT.

CDR3 sequence reads: CASSADRGNQPQHF. The DNA of the CDR3 is TGTGCCAGCAGTGCGGACAGGGGCAATCAGCCCCAGCATTTT. J is TRBJ1-5 and V is TRBV2; 8 nucleotides match TRBD1. In germline, CDR1 is SNHLY, CDR2 FYNNEI. Trimming cost V 4 bases and J 2 bases; bases outside gene matches: 1. CDR3 length equals 14 residues. Full variable domain (rest looked up from reference TRBV2 and TRBJ1-5): EPEVTQTPSHQVTQMGQEVILRCVPISNHLYFYWYRQILGQKVEFLVSFYNNEISEKSEIFDDQFSVERPDGSNFTLKIRSTKLEDSAMYFCASSADRGNQPQHFGDGTRLSIL.

The chain joins TRBV21-1 to TRBJ2-5; TRBD2, as called in the table, went unchecked against the DNA. TRBV21-1 is noted as a pseudogene. This CDR3 has 14 residues. The CDR3 DNA sequence: TGTGCCAGCATCAAGAGGGGGGGGAAAGAGACCCAGTACTTC. This codes for CASIKRGGKETQYF.

This clone has only one observation. The V gene is TRBV6-5, the J gene TRBJ2-2; 8 bases fit TRBD1. V shed 8 bases, J shed 6 bases, and the junction held 2 bases outside the gene matches. The CDR3 loop spans 12 amino acids. CDR1 is MNHEY and CDR2 is SVGAGI in the germline V gene. Here the CDR3 reads CASGTGPGELFF. CDR3 sequence (DNA): TGTGCCAGCGGGACAGGACCCGGGGAGCTGTTTTTT.

The rearrangement uses TRBV10-3 and TRBJ2-3; tentative D call: TRBD2 (5 bases). The CDR3 consists of 15 residues. In germline, CDR1 is ENHRY, CDR2 SYGVKD. V lost 2 bases and J 0 bases, leaving 9 bases between the germline ends. This CDR3 reads CAISEEGGSTDTQYF. Here the CDR3 DNA reads TGTGCCATCAGTGAGGAGGGCGGAAGCACAGATACGCAGTATTTT.

The CDR3 nucleotides read TGTGCCAGCAGATATACAGGGAGCACTGAAGCTTTCTTT. Its protein is CASRYTGSTEAFF. The chain uses TRBV5-4 and TRBJ1-1; a possible D gene is TRBD1 (6 bases). V lost 5 bases to trimming and J lost 4 bases, with 12 bases between them. The CDR3 length is 13 residues. Germline assignment: CDR1 SGHNT and CDR2 YYREEE (reference sequence).

This clone was observed a handful of times. The J gene is TRBJ2-7, the V gene TRBV5-4; TRBD1 agrees at 9 bases. V trimming: 3 bases; J trimming: 3 bases; junction bases outside the gene matches: 13. Germline V gene sequence: CDR1 SGHNT, CDR2 YYREEE (reference sequence). The CDR3 contains 17 residues. The CDR3 DNA reads as TGTGCCAGCAGCTACAAACCCGGGACAGGGACCTTCTACGAGCAGTACTTC. Translated, it gives CASSYKPGTGTFYEQYF.

This chain joins TRBV11-2 and TRBJ1-1, with TRBD1 matching over 8 bases. Germline V lookup: CDR1 SGHAT, CDR2 FQNNGV. V lost 5 bases and J lost 5; bases outside the gene matches: 7. This CDR3 has 14 residues. The chain's CDR3 is CASSPQTGVTEAFF. The CDR3 DNA sequence: TGTGCCAGCAGCCCCCAGACAGGGGTAACTGAAGCTTTCTTT.

The V and J genes are TRBV7-2 and TRBJ2-2; a possible D gene is TRBD1 (6 bases). CDR3 length equals 15 residues. Looked up from germline, CDR1 is SGHTA and CDR2 is FQGNSA. Trimming left V 5 bases short and J 4 bases short, with 14 bases between. The CDR3 region is CASSKSGGGTGELFF. As DNA, the CDR3 is TGTGCCAGCAGCAAATCTGGGGGCGGCACCGGGGAGCTGTTTTTT.

The J gene is TRBJ2-1, the V gene TRBV19; 7 bases fit TRBD2. This CDR3 contains 16 residues. Losses at the gene ends were 5 bases for V and 0 bases for J; bases not matched to a gene: 7. The germline V gene has CDR1 LNHDA and CDR2 SQIVND (reference sequence). CDR3 nucleotides: TGTGCCAGTAGTTATAGCGGGCCGAGCTCCTACAATGAGCAGTTCTTC. It is translated as CASSYSGPSSYNEQFF.

The chain carries TRBV5-1 and TRBJ1-4; TRBD1 is a possible D gene (6 bases). The CDR3 covers 14 residues. Germline V CDR1 and CDR2: SGHRS, YFSETQ. V lost 6 bases and J lost 7, with 16 bases in between. CDR3 in DNA: TGCGCCAGCAAATCGGGGGGCAGCAGTGAAAAACTGTTTTTT. This codes for CASKSGGSSEKLFF.

The chain is built from TRBV6-5 and TRBJ2-4; TRBD1 matches at 8 bases. The CDR3 totals 13 residues. The V gene end was trimmed by 6 bases and the J gene end by 6 bases; junction bases not matched to a gene: 4. Germline V lookup: CDR1 MNHEY, CDR2 SVGAGI. Here the CDR3 reads CASRSGGANIQYF. CDR3 coding DNA: TGTGCCAGCAGGTCAGGGGGCGCAAACATTCAGTACTTC.

This clone occurred once. This chain links TRBV5-1 with TRBJ2-7; D is possibly TRBD2 (6 bases). CDR1 is SGHRS and CDR2 is YFSETQ in the germline V gene. The V and J ends lost 4 bases and 7 bases respectively, with 12 bases between them. The CDR3 totals 12 residues. The CDR3 DNA is TGCGCCAGCAGCCCGCCCGGAGGGGAGCAGTACTTC. This sequence encodes CASSPPGGEQYF.

The V and J genes are TRBV7-8 and TRBJ2-5; 8 bases match TRBD1. CDR1 SGHVS and CDR2 FQNEAQ come from the germline V gene. CDR3 length: 16 residues. Trimming removed 4 bases from V and 1 base from J; junction bases left unmatched: 8. The DNA for the CDR3 is TGTGCCAGCAGCTCGGGGGCCACAGGGGGCCAAGAGACCCAGTACTTC. The encoded protein is CASSSGATGGQETQYF.

The chain links TRBV5-6 to TRBJ2-3; D may be TRBD2 (5 bases). This CDR3 comprises 11 residues. The germline CDR1 and CDR2 sequences are SGHDT and YYEEEE. Trimming removed 3 bases from V and 6 bases from J, with 5 bases in between. The CDR3 spells CASSWRDTQYF. The CDR3 DNA is TGTGCCAGCAGCTGGAGGGATACGCAGTATTTT. Complete variable domain (other parts from reference TRBV5-6 and TRBJ2-3): DAGVTQSPTHLIKTRGQQVTLRCSPKSGHDTVSWYQQALGQGPQFIFQYYEEEERQRGNFPDRFSGHQFPNYSSELNVNALLLGDSALYLCASSWRDTQYFGPGTRLTVL.

The chain uses TRBV2 and TRBJ1-2, with D possibly being TRBD1 (5 bases). The CDR3 loop spans 13 amino acids. Germline V gene data show CDR1 as SNHLY and CDR2 as FYNNEI. V lost 3 bases to trimming and J lost 2 bases, with 7 bases between them. As DNA, the CDR3 is TGTGCCAGCAGTGAGGGGCAGAACTATGGCTACACCTTC. It translates to CASSEGQNYGYTF.

This rearrangement joins TRBV4-2 to TRBJ1-6; D is unclear. Germline V lookup: CDR1 LGHNA, CDR2 YNFKEQ. Trimming removed 3 bases from V and 2 bases from J, with 8 bases in between. This CDR3 spans 15 amino acids. CDR3 amino acids: CASSQEETYNSPLHF. In DNA form, the CDR3 reads TGTGCCAGCAGCCAGGAGGAAACCTATAATTCACCCCTCCACTTT.

The chain employs TRBV7-8 and TRBJ2-7, with D maybe TRBD2 (5 bases). V lost 2 bases to trimming and J lost 3 bases, with 11 bases between them. The CDR3 has 14 amino acids. In germline, CDR1 is SGHVS, CDR2 FQNEAQ. CDR3 nucleotides: TGTGCCAGCAGCTTATCCCGGGGTGTCTACGAGCAGTACTTC. The encoded protein is CASSLSRGVYEQYF. The full variable domain, with the rest looked up from reference TRBV7-8 and TRBJ2-7, is GAGVSQSPRYKVAKRGQDVALRCDPISGHVSLFWYQQALGQGPEFLTYFQNEAQLDKSGLPSDRFFAERPEGSVSTLKIQRTQQEDSAVYLCASSLSRGVYEQYFGPGTRLTVT.